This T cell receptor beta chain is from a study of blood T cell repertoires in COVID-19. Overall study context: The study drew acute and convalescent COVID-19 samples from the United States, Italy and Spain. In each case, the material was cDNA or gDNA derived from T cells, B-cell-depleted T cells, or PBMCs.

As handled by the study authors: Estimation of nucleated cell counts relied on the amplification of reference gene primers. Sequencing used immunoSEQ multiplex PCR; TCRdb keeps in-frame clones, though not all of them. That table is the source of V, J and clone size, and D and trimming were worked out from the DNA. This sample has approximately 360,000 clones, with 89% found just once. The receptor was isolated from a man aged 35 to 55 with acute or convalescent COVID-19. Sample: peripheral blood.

The CDR3 region has the DNA TGTGCCAGCAGAGGAGGGAATTACGAGCAGTACTTC. Protein product: CASRGGNYEQYF. The chain links TRBV19 to TRBJ2-7; maybe TRBD2 (6 bases). Germline values: CDR1 LNHDA, CDR2 SQIVND (reference sequence). Trimming removed 9 bases at V and 4 bases at J, with 13 bases between. The CDR3 is 12 residues long.